The 2 T cell receptor beta chains reported below all come from one sample, sequenced in a study of blood T cell repertoires in COVID-19. TCRdb keeps only in-frame clones here, not all; method: immunoSEQ multiplex PCR. The sample has more than 200,000 clones, roughly 80% seen once. Material: peripheral blood. These receptors all come from a man aged 45 to 65 with active or convalescent COVID-19.

This chain links TRBV2 with TRBJ1-1; D not certain. There are 13 residues in the CDR3. V was shortened by 8 bases and J by 2 bases, with 12 bases between the two germline ends. CDR1 is SNHLY, CDR2 FYNNEI, per germline. This chain's CDR3 is CASPGQLNTEAFF. The CDR3 bases are TGTGCCAGCCCTGGGCAGCTAAACACTGAAGCTTTCTTT.

V is TRBV5-3 and J is TRBJ1-1; D gene ambiguous. TRBV5-3 is annotated as an ORF whose role is uncertain. The CDR3 has 15 amino acids. V lost 1 base and J 1 base, leaving 11 bases between the germline ends. CDR3 bases: TGTGCCAGAAGCTTGTGGAGGGAAGCGAACACTGAAGCTTTCTTT. This codes for CARSLWREANTEAFF.